These 24 T cell receptor beta chains were all obtained from the same sample, sequenced in a study of blood T cell repertoires in COVID-19. Data came from immunoSEQ multiplex PCR; TCRdb stores just in-frame clones and leaves some out. The sample lists roughly 120,000 clones; 84% were seen once. The sample comprised peripheral blood. Receptors originate from a woman aged 45-59 years with acute or convalescent COVID-19.

This chain connects TRBV5-6 to TRBJ1-2, with D perhaps TRBD1 (5 bases). The CDR3 totals 15 residues. The V gene lost 4 bases and the J gene lost 2 bases, with 15 bases spanning the gap. The germline CDR1 and CDR2 sequences are SGHDT and YYEEEE. The CDR3 loop reads CASSPVGGLNYGYTF. The CDR3 DNA follows: TGTGCCAGCAGCCCGGTCGGGGGTCTCAACTATGGCTACACCTTC.

The chain is built from TRBV2 and TRBJ1-1; D unclear. From germline, CDR1 is SNHLY and CDR2 FYNNEI. V shed 4 bases and J shed 2 bases, with 5 bases lying between them. The CDR3 has 12 residues. The CDR3, as DNA: TGTGCCAGCAGTGTCGTAAACACTGAAGCTTTCTTT. Its translation is CASSVVNTEAFF.

The J gene is TRBJ2-7, the V gene TRBV11-2; 7 positions match TRBD1. This CDR3 region has 14 residues. V shed 6 bases and J 5 bases; nucleotides not matched to a gene: 10. CDR1 SGHAT and CDR2 FQNNGV come from the germline V gene. The CDR3 region is CASRPIRQGNEQYF. The CDR3 DNA reads TGTGCCAGCAGACCTATCCGACAGGGAAACGAGCAGTACTTC.

The genes are TRBV7-8 and TRBJ1-1, with D tentatively TRBD1 (5 bases). Trimming cost V 0 bases and J 12 bases, with 11 bases left between them. Germline V gene data show CDR1 as SGHVS and CDR2 as FQNEAQ. This CDR3 is built from 12 residues. CDR3 DNA: TGTGCCAGCAGCTTAGCAGGGGTGACAACTTTCTTT. It specifies CASSLAGVTTFF.

V is TRBV19 and J is TRBJ2-7; 13 bases align to TRBD2. The CDR3 has 14 residues. J was trimmed by 2 bases and V by 7 bases; bases with no gene match: 2. Per the germline V gene, CDR1 is LNHDA and CDR2 is SQIVND (reference sequence). The CDR3 loop reads CASKGTSGAYEQYF. DNA of the CDR3: TGTGCCAGTAAAGGGACTAGCGGGGCCTACGAGCAGTACTTC.

The chain uses TRBV5-1 and TRBJ2-2; 8 nucleotides match TRBD2. V lost 3 bases and J lost 3; bases outside the gene matches: 13. CDR3 length: 18 amino acids. CDR1 SGHRS and CDR2 YFSETQ come from the germline V gene. Here the CDR3 reads CASSSTLGGEKYTGELFF. The CDR3 DNA reads TGCGCCAGCAGCTCGACCCTCGGGGGGGAGAAGTACACCGGGGAGCTGTTTTTT.

V is TRBV4-1 and J is TRBJ2-1, with 12 bases matching TRBD2. Germline loops: CDR1 MGHRA, CDR2 YSYEKL. The CDR3 runs to 16 residues. J was trimmed by 4 bases and V by 4 bases; bases with no gene match: 5. CDR3 nucleotides: TGCGCCAGCAGCCGCCCGACTAGCGGGGGTTACAATGAGCAGTTCTTC. It encodes CASSRPTSGGYNEQFF.

The V gene is TRBV10-3, the J gene TRBJ2-3; D might be TRBD2 (7 bases). CDR3 length: 15 amino acids. V dropped 4 bases and J dropped 4 bases, with 15 bases sitting between them. Looked up from germline, CDR1 is ENHRY and CDR2 is SYGVKD. DNA of the CDR3: TGTGCCATCAGTGGGGGCTGGCGGGGGCCAGATACGCAGTATTTT. It translates to CAISGGWRGPDTQYF.

The rearrangement joins TRBV6-5 to TRBJ1-6; maybe TRBD1 (6 bases). This CDR3 comprises 14 residues. Germline CDR1 is MNHEY and CDR2 is SVGAGI. V was trimmed by 5 bases and J by 4 bases, leaving 9 bases between them. This CDR3 is CASSLGQYNSPLHF. CDR3 DNA sequence: TGTGCCAGCAGTCTTGGACAGTATAATTCACCCCTCCACTTT.

The V call is TRBV6-5, the J call TRBJ1-4; the D is unclear. Looked up from germline, CDR1 is MNHEY and CDR2 is SVGAGI. Between the trimmed V and J ends, which lost 8 bases and 0 bases, there was a span of 10 bases. CDR3 length equals 14 residues. DNA of the CDR3: TGTGCCAGCTGCGTTTATGCAACTAATGAAAAACTGTTTTTT. Its protein is CASCVYATNEKLFF.

The rearrangement joins TRBV4-1 to TRBJ2-7; the D gene is possibly TRBD1 (5 bases). This CDR3 contains 14 residues. Trimming removed 0 bases from V and 7 bases from J, with 13 bases in between. Germline CDR1 reads MGHRA; CDR2 reads YSYEKL. CDR3 nucleotide sequence: TGCGCCAGCAGCCAAGATAGCAGGGCCGGGGAGCAGTACTTC. Translation gives CASSQDSRAGEQYF.

The V gene is TRBV7-6, the J gene TRBJ2-2; 14 positions match TRBD2. The CDR3 runs 18 residues. Losses at the gene ends were 4 bases for V and 2 bases for J; bases not matched to a gene: 6. Germline V lookup: CDR1 SGHVS, CDR2 FNYEAQ. CDR3 bases: TGTGCCAGCAGCTCCTCCGGACTAGCGGGGGGTAACACCGGGGAGCTGTTTTTT. It encodes CASSSSGLAGGNTGELFF. Looking up the rest from reference TRBV7-6 and TRBJ2-2 gives the full variable domain: GAGVSQSPRYKVTKRGQDVALRCDPISGHVSLYWYRQALGQGPEFLTYFNYEAQQDKSGLPNDRFSAERPEGSISTLTIQRTEQRDSAMYRCASSSSGLAGGNTGELFFGEGSRLTVL.

The chain links TRBV6-2 or TRBV6-3 to TRBJ1-5; the D is unclear. This CDR3 spans 15 amino acids. Between the trimmed V and J ends, which lost 2 bases and 1 base, there was a span of 9 bases. Germline V gene lookup returns CDR1 MNHEY and CDR2 SVGEGT. CDR3 nucleotides: TGTGCCAGCAGTTACGGGAGACAAAGCAATCAGCCCCAGCATTTT. It yields the protein CASSYGRQSNQPQHF.

This sequence joins TRBV27 and TRBJ1-6, with a possible D match to TRBD1 (5 bases). Germline V gene lookup returns CDR1 MNHEY and CDR2 SMNVEV (reference sequence). Trimming took 5 bases from V and 7 from J, leaving 21 bases between them. CDR3 size: 17 residues. The CDR3, as DNA: TGTGCCAGCAGTGTGGGTTCGGCTGGGGCCAAAAATTCACCCCTCCACTTT. Protein product: CASSVGSAGAKNSPLHF.

This sequence joins TRBV19 and TRBJ1-4; TRBD1 aligns across 9 bases. V trimming: 3 bases; J trimming: 10 bases; junction bases outside the gene matches: 3. Germline V gene data show CDR1 as LNHDA and CDR2 as SQIVND (reference sequence). This CDR3 has 13 residues. The CDR3 DNA follows: TGTGCCAGTAGTATGGGACAGGGACCAAAACTGTTTTTT. It encodes CASSMGQGPKLFF. Using reference TRBV19 and TRBJ1-4 for the parts outside the CDR3, the full variable domain is DGGITQSPKYLFRKEGQNVTLSCEQNLNHDAMYWYRQDPGQGLRLIYYSQIVNDFQKGDIAEGYSVSREKKESFPLTVTSAQKNPTAFYLCASSMGQGPKLFFGSGTQLSVL.

V usage is TRBV2 and J usage is TRBJ2-2, with a weak D call TRBD2 (5 bases). Germline CDR1 SNHLY, CDR2 FYNNEI. This CDR3 contains 15 residues. Trimming removed 2 bases from V and 4 bases from J, with 11 bases in between. The CDR3 loop is CASSESGVGTGELFF. The CDR3 DNA follows: TGTGCCAGCAGTGAATCCGGGGTGGGCACCGGGGAGCTGTTTTTT.

The chain couples TRBV6-2 or TRBV6-3 to TRBJ1-1, with D unclear. Per germline, CDR1 MNHEY and CDR2 SVGEGT. V was trimmed by 5 bases and J by 5 bases, leaving 12 bases between them. The CDR3 extends over 13 amino acids. In DNA form, the CDR3 reads TGTGCCAGCAGTCAGCTAGAGGCGACTGAAGCTTTCTTT. Protein product: CASSQLEATEAFF.

CDR3 in DNA: TGTGCCAGCAGTGACAGGGAAGTTTCACCCCTCCACTTT. Encoded protein: CASSDREVSPLHF. This chain connects TRBV2 to TRBJ1-6, with D perhaps matching TRBD1 (5 bases). Trimming pared 3 bases from V and 9 bases from J, leaving 9 bases between. The CDR3 has 13 amino acids. CDR1 SNHLY and CDR2 FYNNEI come from the germline V gene. Full variable domain (outside the CDR3, taken from reference TRBV2 and TRBJ1-6): EPEVTQTPSHQVTQMGQEVILRCVPISNHLYFYWYRQILGQKVEFLVSFYNNEISEKSEIFDDQFSVERPDGSNFTLKIRSTKLEDSAMYFCASSDREVSPLHFGNGTRLTVT.

The chain carries TRBV28 and TRBJ1-6; 8 bases map to TRBD1. The CDR3 extends over 16 amino acids. The V and J ends lost 5 bases and 9 bases, in that order; junction bases with no gene match: 12. Germline lookup yields CDR1 MDHEN and CDR2 SYDVKM. The CDR3 here is CASSLLGQGPSSPLHF. In DNA, the CDR3 is TGTGCCAGCAGTCTCCTCGGACAGGGACCTAGTTCACCCCTCCACTTT.

The V call is TRBV19, the J call TRBJ2-4; 7 bases are a match to TRBD1. Per the germline V gene, CDR1 is LNHDA and CDR2 is SQIVND (reference sequence). This CDR3 region has 16 residues. Trimming removed 1 base from V and 4 bases from J; junction bases left unmatched: 7. This CDR3 reads CASSIGRQGEKNIQYF. The CDR3 bases are TGTGCCAGTAGTATAGGCCGACAGGGTGAAAAAAACATTCAGTACTTC.

This clone was counted once. The chain is built from TRBV2 and TRBJ1-1; D gene uncertain. The length of the CDR3 is 13 residues. Germline CDR1 is SNHLY and CDR2 is FYNNEI. V was pared by 5 bases and J by 4 bases, with 11 bases between. DNA for the CDR3: TGTGCCAGCAGTAGACTACTCCTCACTGAAGCTTTCTTT. This encodes CASSRLLLTEAFF.

This clone has only one observation. This chain uses TRBV30 with TRBJ1-1, with unresolved D. V lost 3 bases, J lost 1 base, and 9 bases lay in between. The CDR3 is made up of 13 amino acids. Germline V lookup: CDR1 GTSNPN, CDR2 SVGIG (reference sequence). This CDR3 reads CAWSRAGNTEAFF. CDR3 DNA sequence: TGTGCCTGGAGCCGAGCAGGGAACACTGAAGCTTTCTTT. The full variable domain, completed using reference TRBV30 and TRBJ1-1, is SQTIHQWPATLVQPVGSPLSLECTVEGTSNPNLYWYRQAAGRGLQLLFYSVGIGQISSEVPQNLSASRPQDRQFILSSKKLLLSDSGFYLCAWSRAGNTEAFFGQGTRLTVV.

Only a few counts were recorded for this clone. The chain joins TRBV5-1 to TRBJ1-6; 8 nucleotides match TRBD1. CDR1 SGHRS and CDR2 YFSETQ come from the germline V gene. Trimming took 4 bases from V and 7 from J; bases not matched to a gene: 10. The CDR3 is 16 amino acids. The CDR3 spells CASSKRTGPENSPLHF. In nucleotides, the CDR3 is TGCGCCAGCAGCAAAAGGACAGGGCCCGAGAATTCACCCCTCCACTTT. The variable domain in full, completed from reference TRBV5-1 and TRBJ1-6, reads KAGVTQTPRYLIKTRGQQVTLSCSPISGHRSVSWYQQTPGQGLQFLFEYFSETQRNKGNFPGRFSGRQFSNSRSEMNVSTLELGDSALYLCASSKRTGPENSPLHFGNGTRLTVT.

The gene calls are TRBV19 and TRBJ2-3; the D gene is possibly TRBD1 (6 bases). V lost 3 bases and J 5 bases, leaving 15 bases between the germline ends. The CDR3 totals 15 residues. In germline, CDR1 is LNHDA, CDR2 SQIVND (reference sequence). The CDR3 sequence is CASSMLRGTIDTQYF. CDR3 sequence (DNA): TGTGCCAGTAGTATGTTGAGGGGGACGATAGATACGCAGTATTTT.